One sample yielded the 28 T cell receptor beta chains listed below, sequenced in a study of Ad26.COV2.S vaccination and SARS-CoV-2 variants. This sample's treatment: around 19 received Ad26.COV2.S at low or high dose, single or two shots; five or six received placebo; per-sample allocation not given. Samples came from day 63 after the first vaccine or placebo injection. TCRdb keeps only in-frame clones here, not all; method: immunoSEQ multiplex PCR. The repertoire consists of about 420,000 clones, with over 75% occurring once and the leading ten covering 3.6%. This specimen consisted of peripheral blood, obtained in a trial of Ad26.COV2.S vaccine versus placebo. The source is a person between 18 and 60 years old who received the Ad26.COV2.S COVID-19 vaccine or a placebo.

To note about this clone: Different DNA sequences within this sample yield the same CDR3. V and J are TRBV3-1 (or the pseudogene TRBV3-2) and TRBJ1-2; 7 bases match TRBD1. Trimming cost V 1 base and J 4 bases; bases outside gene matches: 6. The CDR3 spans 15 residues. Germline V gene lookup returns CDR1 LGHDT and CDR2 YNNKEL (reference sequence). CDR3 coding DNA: TGTGCCAGCAGCCAAGGAGGGGGCGGTGGCTATGGCTACACCTTC. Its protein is CASSQGGGGGYGYTF.

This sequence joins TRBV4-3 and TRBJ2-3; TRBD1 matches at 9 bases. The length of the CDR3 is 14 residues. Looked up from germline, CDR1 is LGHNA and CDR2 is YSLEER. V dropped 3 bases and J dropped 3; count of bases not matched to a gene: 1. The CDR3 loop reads CASSHGQGTDTQYF. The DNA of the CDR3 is TGCGCCAGCAGCCACGGACAGGGGACAGATACGCAGTATTTT.

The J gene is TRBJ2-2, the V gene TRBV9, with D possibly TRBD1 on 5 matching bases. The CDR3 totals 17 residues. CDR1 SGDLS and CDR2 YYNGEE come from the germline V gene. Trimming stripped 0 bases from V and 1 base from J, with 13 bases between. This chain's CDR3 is CASSVAYRPGNTGELFF. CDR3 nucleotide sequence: TGTGCCAGCAGCGTAGCCTACAGGCCGGGGAACACCGGGGAGCTGTTTTTT.

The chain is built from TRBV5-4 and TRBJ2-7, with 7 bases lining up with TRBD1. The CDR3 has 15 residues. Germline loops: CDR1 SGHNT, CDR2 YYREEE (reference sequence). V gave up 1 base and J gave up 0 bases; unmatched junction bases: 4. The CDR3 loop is CASSLSGQSSYEQYF. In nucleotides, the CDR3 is TGTGCCAGCAGCTTGTCGGGACAGAGCTCCTACGAGCAGTACTTC.

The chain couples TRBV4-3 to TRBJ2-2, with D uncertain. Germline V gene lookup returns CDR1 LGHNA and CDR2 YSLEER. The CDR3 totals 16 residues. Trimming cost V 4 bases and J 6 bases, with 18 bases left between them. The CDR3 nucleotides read TGCGCCAGCAGCCCCCGCTGGGCTAGTCAGTCCGGGGAGCTGTTTTTT. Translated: CASSPRWASQSGELFF.

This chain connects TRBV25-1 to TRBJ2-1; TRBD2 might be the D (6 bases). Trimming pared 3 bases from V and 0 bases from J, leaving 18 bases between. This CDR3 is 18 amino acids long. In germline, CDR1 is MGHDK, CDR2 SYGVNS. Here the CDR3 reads CASSDPGAVKSSYNEQFF. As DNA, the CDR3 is TGTGCCAGCAGTGATCCGGGAGCAGTCAAGAGCTCCTACAATGAGCAGTTCTTC.

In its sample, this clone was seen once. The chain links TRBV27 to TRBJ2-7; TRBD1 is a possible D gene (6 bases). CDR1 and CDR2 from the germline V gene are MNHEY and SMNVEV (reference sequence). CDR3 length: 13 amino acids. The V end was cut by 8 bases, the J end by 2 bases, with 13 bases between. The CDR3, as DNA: TGTGCCAGCGGGATGGGACACCCCTACGAGCAGTACTTC. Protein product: CASGMGHPYEQYF.

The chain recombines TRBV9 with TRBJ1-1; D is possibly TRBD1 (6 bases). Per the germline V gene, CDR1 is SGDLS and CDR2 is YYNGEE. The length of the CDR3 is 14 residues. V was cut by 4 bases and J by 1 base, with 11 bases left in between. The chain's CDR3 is CASSPAGANTEAFF. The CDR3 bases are TGTGCCAGCAGCCCCGCAGGGGCGAACACTGAAGCTTTCTTT.

CDR3 protein: CASSPRTGAPTQYF. CDR3 DNA sequence: TGTGCCAGTAGCCCTCGGACAGGGGCCCCCACTCAGTACTTC. This chain connects TRBV19 to TRBJ2-7; 9 bases line up with TRBD1. Germline V CDR1 and CDR2: LNHDA, SQIVND (reference sequence). This CDR3 has 14 residues. Losses at the gene ends were 6 bases for V and 10 bases for J; bases not matched to a gene: 13. Full variable domain (remainder filled in from reference TRBV19 and TRBJ2-7): DGGITQSPKYLFRKEGQNVTLSCEQNLNHDAMYWYRQDPGQGLRLIYYSQIVNDFQKGDIAEGYSVSREKKESFPLTVTSAQKNPTAFYLCASSPRTGAPTQYFGPGTRLTVT.

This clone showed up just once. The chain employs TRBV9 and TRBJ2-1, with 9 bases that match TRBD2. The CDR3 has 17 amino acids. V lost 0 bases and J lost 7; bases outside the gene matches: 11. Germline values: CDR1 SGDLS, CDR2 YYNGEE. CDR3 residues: CASSVDRLAESGNEQFF. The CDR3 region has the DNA TGTGCCAGCAGCGTAGATCGACTAGCGGAGAGTGGGAATGAGCAGTTCTTC.

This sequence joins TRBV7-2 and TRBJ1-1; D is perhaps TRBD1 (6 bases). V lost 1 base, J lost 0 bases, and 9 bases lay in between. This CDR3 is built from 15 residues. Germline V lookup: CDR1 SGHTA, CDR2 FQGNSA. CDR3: CASSLGYRVNTEAFF. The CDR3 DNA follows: TGTGCCAGCAGCTTAGGCTACAGGGTGAACACTGAAGCTTTCTTT. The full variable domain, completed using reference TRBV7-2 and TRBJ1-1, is GAGVSQSPSNKVTEKGKDVELRCDPISGHTALYWYRQSLGQGLEFLIYFQGNSAPDKSGLPSDRFSAERTGGSVSTLTIQRTQQEDSAVYLCASSLGYRVNTEAFFGQGTRLTVV.

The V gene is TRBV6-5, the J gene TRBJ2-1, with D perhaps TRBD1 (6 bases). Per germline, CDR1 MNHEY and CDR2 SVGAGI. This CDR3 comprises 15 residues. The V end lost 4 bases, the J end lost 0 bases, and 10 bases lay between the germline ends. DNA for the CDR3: TGTGCCAGCAGTTCCATAGGGGGCTCCTACAATGAGCAGTTCTTC. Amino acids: CASSSIGGSYNEQFF.

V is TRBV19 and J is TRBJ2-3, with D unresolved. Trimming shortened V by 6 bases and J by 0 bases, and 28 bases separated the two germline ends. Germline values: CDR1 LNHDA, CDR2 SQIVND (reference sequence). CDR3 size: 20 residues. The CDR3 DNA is TGTGCCAGTAGCCTCCCTTCGACCCGAGCCAGTTGGCTGAGCACAGATACGCAGTATTTT. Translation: CASSLPSTRASWLSTDTQYF. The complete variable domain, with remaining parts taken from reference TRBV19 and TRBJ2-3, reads DGGITQSPKYLFRKEGQNVTLSCEQNLNHDAMYWYRQDPGQGLRLIYYSQIVNDFQKGDIAEGYSVSREKKESFPLTVTSAQKNPTAFYLCASSLPSTRASWLSTDTQYFGPGTRLTVL.

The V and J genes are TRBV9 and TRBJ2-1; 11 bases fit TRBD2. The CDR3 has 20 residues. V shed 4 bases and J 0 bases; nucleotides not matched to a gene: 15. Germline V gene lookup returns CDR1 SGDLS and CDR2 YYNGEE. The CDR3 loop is CASSYPRGLAGFSSYNEQFF. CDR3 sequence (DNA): TGTGCCAGCAGCTACCCGCGTGGACTAGCGGGTTTCAGCTCCTACAATGAGCAGTTCTTC.

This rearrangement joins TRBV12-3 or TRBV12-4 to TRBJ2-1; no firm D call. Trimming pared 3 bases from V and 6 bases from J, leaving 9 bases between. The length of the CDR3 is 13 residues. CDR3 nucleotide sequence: TGTGCCAGCAGTTTGAGCCCTGCCAATGAGCAGTTCTTC. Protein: CASSLSPANEQFF.

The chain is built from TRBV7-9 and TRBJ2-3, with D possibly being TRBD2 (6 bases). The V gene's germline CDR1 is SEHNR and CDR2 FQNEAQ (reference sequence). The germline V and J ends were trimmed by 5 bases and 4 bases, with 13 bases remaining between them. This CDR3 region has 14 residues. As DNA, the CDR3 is TGTGCCAGCAGCCCCGCGGGAAGTGCAGATACGCAGTATTTT. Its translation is CASSPAGSADTQYF.

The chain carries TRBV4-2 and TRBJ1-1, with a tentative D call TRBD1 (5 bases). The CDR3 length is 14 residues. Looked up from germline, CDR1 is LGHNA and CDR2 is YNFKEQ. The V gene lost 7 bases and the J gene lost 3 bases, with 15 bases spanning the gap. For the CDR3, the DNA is TGTGCCAGCACCCTGGTCGGGGGGTACACTGAAGCTTTCTTT. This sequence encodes CASTLVGGYTEAFF.

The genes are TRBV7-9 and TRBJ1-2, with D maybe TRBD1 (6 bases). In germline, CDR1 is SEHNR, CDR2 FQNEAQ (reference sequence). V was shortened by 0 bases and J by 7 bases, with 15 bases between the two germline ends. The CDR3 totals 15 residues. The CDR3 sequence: CASSLADLVRGGYTF. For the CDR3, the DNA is TGTGCCAGCAGCTTAGCGGACCTCGTCAGGGGTGGCTACACCTTC.

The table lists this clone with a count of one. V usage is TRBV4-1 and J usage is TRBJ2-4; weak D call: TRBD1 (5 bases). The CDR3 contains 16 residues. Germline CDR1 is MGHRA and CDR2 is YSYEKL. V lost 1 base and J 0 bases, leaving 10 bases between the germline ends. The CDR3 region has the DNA TGCGCCAGCAGCCAAGGTGTGGACATAGCCAAAAACATTCAGTACTTC. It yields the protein CASSQGVDIAKNIQYF.

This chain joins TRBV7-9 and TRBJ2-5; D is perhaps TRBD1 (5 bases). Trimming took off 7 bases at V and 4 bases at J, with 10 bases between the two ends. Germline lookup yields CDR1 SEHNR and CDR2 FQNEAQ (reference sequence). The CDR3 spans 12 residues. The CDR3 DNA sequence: TGTGCCAGCACCATGCAGGGAGAGACCCAGTACTTC. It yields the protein CASTMQGETQYF.

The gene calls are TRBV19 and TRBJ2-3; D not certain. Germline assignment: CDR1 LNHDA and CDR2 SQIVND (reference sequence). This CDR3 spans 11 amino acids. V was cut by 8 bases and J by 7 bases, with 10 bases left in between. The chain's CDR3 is CASGVSYTQYF. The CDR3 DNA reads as TGTGCCAGTGGAGTCAGTTATACGCAGTATTTT.

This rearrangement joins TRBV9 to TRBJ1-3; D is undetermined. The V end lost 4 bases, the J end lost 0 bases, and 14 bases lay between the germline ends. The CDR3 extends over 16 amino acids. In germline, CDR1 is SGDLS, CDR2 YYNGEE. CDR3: CASSPQTAASGNTIYF. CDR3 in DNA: TGTGCCAGCAGCCCCCAGACGGCGGCCTCTGGAAACACCATATATTTT.

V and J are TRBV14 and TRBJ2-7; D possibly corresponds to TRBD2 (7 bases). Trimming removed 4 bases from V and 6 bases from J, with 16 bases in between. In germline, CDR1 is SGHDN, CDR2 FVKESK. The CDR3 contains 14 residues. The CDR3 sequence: CASSPEGGRPEQYF. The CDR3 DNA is TGTGCCAGCAGCCCGGAGGGGGGGCGCCCCGAGCAGTACTTC.

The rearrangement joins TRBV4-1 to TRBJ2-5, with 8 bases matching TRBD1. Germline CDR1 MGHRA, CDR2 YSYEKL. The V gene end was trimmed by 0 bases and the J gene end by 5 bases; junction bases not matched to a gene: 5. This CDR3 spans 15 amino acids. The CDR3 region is CASSQDRQGRETQYF. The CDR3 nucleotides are TGCGCCAGCAGCCAAGACCGACAGGGGAGGGAGACCCAGTACTTC.

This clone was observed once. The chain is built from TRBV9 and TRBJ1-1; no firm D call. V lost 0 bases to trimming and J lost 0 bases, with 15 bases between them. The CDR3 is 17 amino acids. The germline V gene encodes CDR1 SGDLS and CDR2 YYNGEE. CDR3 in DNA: TGTGCCAGCAGCGTAGCGGCCAGGCCCCCCATGAACACTGAAGCTTTCTTT. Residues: CASSVAARPPMNTEAFF.

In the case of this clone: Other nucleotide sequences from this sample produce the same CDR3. CDR3 in DNA: TGTGCCAGCAGCTTATCGTCCCAAGAGACCCAGTACTTC. Residues: CASSLSSQETQYF. The chain is built from TRBV7-2 and TRBJ2-5; D call uncertain. The ends were cut back, 2 bases at V and 1 base at J, with 5 bases in the middle. Looked up from germline, CDR1 is SGHTA and CDR2 is FQGNSA. The CDR3 loop spans 13 amino acids. The whole variable domain, filled in from reference TRBV7-2 and TRBJ2-5, reads GAGVSQSPSNKVTEKGKDVELRCDPISGHTALYWYRQSLGQGLEFLIYFQGNSAPDKSGLPSDRFSAERTGGSVSTLTIQRTQQEDSAVYLCASSLSSQETQYFGPGTRLLVL.

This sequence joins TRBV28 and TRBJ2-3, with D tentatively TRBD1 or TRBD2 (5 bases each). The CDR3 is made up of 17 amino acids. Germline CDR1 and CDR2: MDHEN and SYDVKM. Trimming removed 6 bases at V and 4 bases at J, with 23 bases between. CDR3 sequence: CASSPPPMGVDADTQYF. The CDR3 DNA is TGTGCCAGCAGCCCCCCCCCGATGGGGGTTGACGCAGATACGCAGTATTTT.

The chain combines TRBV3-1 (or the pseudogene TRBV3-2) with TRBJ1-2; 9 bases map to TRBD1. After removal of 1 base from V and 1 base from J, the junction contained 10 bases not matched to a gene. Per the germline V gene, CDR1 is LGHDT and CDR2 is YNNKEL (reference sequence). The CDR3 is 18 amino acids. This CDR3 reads CASSQATGGRGRNYGYTF. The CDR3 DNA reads TGTGCCAGCAGCCAAGCCACAGGGGGCAGGGGGCGTAACTATGGCTACACCTTC.